This T cell receptor beta chain was recorded in a study of regulatory T cells in long-lasting Graves disease. Turning to this clonotype: Antigen unknown.

The time point is: persistent/refractory GD, antithyroid drugs over 5 years with positive TRAb. RNA from PBMCs was the source of the TCR library. The study, taken as a whole, reports: Persistent Graves' cases showed lower TCR diversity than newly diagnosed cases.

Libraries of TCR beta came from iRepertoire HTBI primers plus Arm-PCR of CDR3 regions. TCRdb redid the calling of the multiplex PCR reads with MiXCR, one entry per CDR3 protein. The data contain 500,000 to 800,000 distinct CDR3 sequences, about 30% of them singletons. The input for sequencing was peripheral blood mononuclear cells (PBMCs), taken when the disease was refractory, from a patient treated with antithyroid drugs. This TCR came from a female donor with Graves disease.

The CDR3 DNA sequence: TGTGCCAGCAGTCATCGGACAACCCAAGAGACCCAGTACTTC. It encodes CASSHRTTQETQYF. The chain couples TRBV28 to TRBJ2-5; D is perhaps TRBD1 (5 bases). Trimming pared 5 bases from V and 1 base from J, leaving 11 bases between. The CDR3 loop spans 14 amino acids. Germline V CDR1 and CDR2: MDHEN, SYDVKM.